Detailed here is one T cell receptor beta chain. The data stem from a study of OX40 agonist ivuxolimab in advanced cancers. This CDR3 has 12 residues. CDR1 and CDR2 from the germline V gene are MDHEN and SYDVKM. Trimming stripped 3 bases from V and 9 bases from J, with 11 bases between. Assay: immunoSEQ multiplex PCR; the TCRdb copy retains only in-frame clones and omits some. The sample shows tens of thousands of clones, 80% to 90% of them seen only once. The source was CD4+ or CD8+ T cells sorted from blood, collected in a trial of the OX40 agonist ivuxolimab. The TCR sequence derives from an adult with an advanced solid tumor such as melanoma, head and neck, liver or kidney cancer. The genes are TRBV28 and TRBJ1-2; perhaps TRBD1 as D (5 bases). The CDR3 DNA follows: TGTGCCAGCAGTTTTGAGGGGAGAAGCTACACCTTC. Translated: CASSFEGRSYTF.